Listed below are T cell receptor beta chains from one sample, sequenced in a study of T cell clonotyping in hematopoietic cell transplantation. Clones were read by immunoSEQ multiplex PCR, and TCRdb kept only the in-frame ones, dropping some. The sample consists of under 9,500 clones, roughly 76% of them appearing once. Material: peripheral blood mononuclear cells, obtained 180 days after allogeneic stem cell transplant. The receptors shown here come from a female patient between 50 and 60 years old who had an allogeneic stem cell transplant from an unrelated donor, so the T cells may come from the graft donor. Some clones in this sample may be carry-over from other donors' samples. Each CDR3 is given with its conserved first and last residue. Each record gives: clone size, V gene, J gene, D gene, CDR3 DNA, CDR3 protein. A D gene is named only where the DNA matches it firmly. Expanded clones are given a class, and other clones once, few, many or no size at all.

clone size: once
V gene: TRBV27
J gene: TRBJ2-7
D gene: .
CDR3 DNA: TGTGCCAGCAGTTTAATGACAGGAGGTTACTACGAGCAGTACTTC
CDR3 protein: CASSLMTGGYYEQYF

clone size: .
V gene: TRBV29-1
J gene: TRBJ1-5
D gene: .
CDR3 DNA: TGCAGCGTTTCGGGGTCGGGTAATCAGCCCCAGCATTTT
CDR3 protein: CSVSGSGNQPQHF

clone size: .
V gene: TRBV5-1
J gene: TRBJ1-1
D gene: .
CDR3 DNA: TGCGCCAGCAGCCCAAGGTCCGCTGGGGGGAACACTGAAGCTTTCTTT
CDR3 protein: CASSPRSAGGNTEAFF

clone size: .
V gene: TRBV6-5
J gene: TRBJ1-5
D gene: TRBD1
CDR3 DNA: TGTGCCAGCAGTCCCCGACAGGGGTATCAGCCCCAGCATTTT
CDR3 protein: CASSPRQGYQPQHF

clone size: .
V gene: TRBV19
J gene: TRBJ2-3
D gene: .
CDR3 DNA: TGTGCCAGTACATCCCGGAGGGGTTCGCCTAACACAGATACGCAGTATTTT
CDR3 protein: CASTSRRGSPNTDTQYF

clone size: .
V gene: TRBV11-3
J gene: TRBJ1-1
D gene: TRBD1
CDR3 DNA: TGTGCCAGCAGCTTAGACCGATTGGGACAGGGAGAGCTTGAAGCTTTCTTT
CDR3 protein: CASSLDRLGQGELEAFF

clone size: .
V gene: TRBV6-5
J gene: TRBJ1-4
D gene: .
CDR3 DNA: TGTGCCAGCAGTTACTCGGGAGCGGACGAAAAACTGTTTTTT
CDR3 protein: CASSYSGADEKLFF

clone size: .
V gene: TRBV7-2
J gene: TRBJ2-5
D gene: TRBD2
CDR3 DNA: TGTGCCAGCAGCTTAGTGGTAGCGGGAGAAGAGACCCAGTACTTC
CDR3 protein: CASSLVVAGEETQYF

clone size: .
V gene: TRBV9
J gene: TRBJ2-6
D gene: .
CDR3 DNA: TGTGCCAGCAGTCGGCAGATGTCTGGGGCCAACGTCCTGACTTTC
CDR3 protein: CASSRQMSGANVLTF

clone size: .
V gene: TRBV6-5
J gene: TRBJ1-1
D gene: TRBD1
CDR3 DNA: TGTGCCAGCAAACGGGAGGGGGCGCGGGACACTGAAGCTTTCTTT
CDR3 protein: CASKREGARDTEAFF

clone size: .
V gene: TRBV11-3
J gene: TRBJ2-7
D gene: .
CDR3 DNA: TGTGCCGGCAGCTTAGAGGCCAGCGGGCCCTACGAGCAGTACTTC
CDR3 protein: CAGSLEASGPYEQYF

clone size: .
V gene: TRBV4-3
J gene: TRBJ2-7
D gene: .
CDR3 DNA: TGCGCCAGCAGCCAGCTCACGGACTCCCGCTACGAGCAGTACTTC
CDR3 protein: CASSQLTDSRYEQYF

clone size: few
V gene: TRBV30
J gene: TRBJ1-1
D gene: TRBD1
CDR3 DNA: TGTGCCTGGGACAGGGGGAACACTGAAGCTTTCTTT
CDR3 protein: CAWDRGNTEAFF

clone size: .
V gene: TRBV6-1
J gene: TRBJ1-5
D gene: .
CDR3 DNA: TGTGCCAGCAGTGAGGCGGAACACAATCAGCCCCAGCATTTT
CDR3 protein: CASSEAEHNQPQHF

clone size: once
V gene: TRBV30
J gene: TRBJ1-6
D gene: .
CDR3 DNA: TGTGCCTGGGCCGGGAGCTCCTATAATTCACCCCTCCACTTT
CDR3 protein: CAWAGSSYNSPLHF

clone size: few
V gene: TRBV9
J gene: TRBJ2-7
D gene: TRBD2
CDR3 DNA: TGTGCCAGCAGCCCCGATAGCGGGACCAGCTACGAGCAGTACTTC
CDR3 protein: CASSPDSGTSYEQYF

clone size: .
V gene: TRBV5-6
J gene: TRBJ1-1
D gene: .
CDR3 DNA: TGTGCCAGCAGCTTGACGGGTTGGGCTGAAGCTTTCTTT
CDR3 protein: CASSLTGWAEAFF

clone size: .
V gene: TRBV2
J gene: TRBJ2-5
D gene: .
CDR3 DNA: TGTGCCAGCAGTGCGAGGACAGCACAAGAGACCCAGTACTTC
CDR3 protein: CASSARTAQETQYF

clone size: .
V gene: TRBV30
J gene: TRBJ2-5
D gene: .
CDR3 DNA: TGTGCCTGGAGTCCCCCAAGCGGGACCCAGTACTTC
CDR3 protein: CAWSPPSGTQYF

clone size: .
V gene: TRBV4-1
J gene: TRBJ1-1
D gene: .
CDR3 DNA: TGCGCCAGCAGTCACAGGACGGAGAACACTGAAGCTTTCTTT
CDR3 protein: CASSHRTENTEAFF

clone size: .
V gene: TRBV5-1
J gene: TRBJ2-3
D gene: .
CDR3 DNA: TGCGCCAGCAGCCAACAGGGGACTAGCACAGATACGCAGTATTTT
CDR3 protein: CASSQQGTSTDTQYF

clone size: .
V gene: TRBV9
J gene: TRBJ2-3
D gene: TRBD1
CDR3 DNA: TGTGCCAGCAGCCCGGGACAGTCTAGCACAGATACGCAGTATTTT
CDR3 protein: CASSPGQSSTDTQYF

clone size: .
V gene: TRBV1
J gene: TRBJ2-1
D gene: .
CDR3 DNA: TGCACCAGCAGCCATTTTTATGAGCAGTTCTTC
CDR3 protein: CTSSHFYEQFF

clone size: .
V gene: TRBV30
J gene: TRBJ2-3
D gene: .
CDR3 DNA: TGTGCCTGGGGTACAGATACGCAGTATTTT
CDR3 protein: CAWGTDTQYF

clone size: .
V gene: TRBV5-6
J gene: TRBJ2-2
D gene: .
CDR3 DNA: TGTGCCAGCAGCTTGGCCGTTTCCGGGGAGCTGTTTTTT
CDR3 protein: CASSLAVSGELFF

clone size: .
V gene: TRBV6-6
J gene: TRBJ1-5
D gene: .
CDR3 DNA: TGTGCCAGCATTCGAGGGGGGGGTAGCAATCAGCCCCAGCATTTT
CDR3 protein: CASIRGGGSNQPQHF

clone size: .
V gene: TRBV20-1
J gene: TRBJ1-3
D gene: .
CDR3 DNA: TGCAGTGCTACAACTTCAAACACCATATATTTT
CDR3 protein: CSATTSNTIYF

clone size: .
V gene: TRBV6-5
J gene: TRBJ2-1
D gene: TRBD2
CDR3 DNA: TGTGCCAGCAGACCCAGCGGGGGGTACTACAATGAGCAGTTCTTC
CDR3 protein: CASRPSGGYYNEQFF

clone size: .
V gene: TRBV5-4
J gene: TRBJ1-3
D gene: .
CDR3 DNA: TGTGCCAGCACCCCTGGGCCTTTCTCTGGAAACACCATATATTTT
CDR3 protein: CASTPGPFSGNTIYF

clone size: once
V gene: TRBV7-6
J gene: TRBJ1-2
D gene: TRBD1
CDR3 DNA: TGTGCCAGCAGCATTCCCGGGACAGGGGATGGCTACACCTTC
CDR3 protein: CASSIPGTGDGYTF

clone size: .
V gene: TRBV10-3
J gene: TRBJ1-5
D gene: .
CDR3 DNA: TGTGCCATCAGTGACTCGGTGGGCAATCAGCCCCAGCATTTT
CDR3 protein: CAISDSVGNQPQHF

clone size: .
V gene: TRBV10-3
J gene: TRBJ2-7
D gene: .
CDR3 DNA: TGTGCCATCAGGGGGGTTACGGGAAAGCAGTACTTC
CDR3 protein: CAIRGVTGKQYF

clone size: once
V gene: TRBV18
J gene: TRBJ2-2
D gene: .
CDR3 DNA: TGTGCCAGCTCACCACGCCCAGAGGCCGGGGAGCTGTTTTTT
CDR3 protein: CASSPRPEAGELFF